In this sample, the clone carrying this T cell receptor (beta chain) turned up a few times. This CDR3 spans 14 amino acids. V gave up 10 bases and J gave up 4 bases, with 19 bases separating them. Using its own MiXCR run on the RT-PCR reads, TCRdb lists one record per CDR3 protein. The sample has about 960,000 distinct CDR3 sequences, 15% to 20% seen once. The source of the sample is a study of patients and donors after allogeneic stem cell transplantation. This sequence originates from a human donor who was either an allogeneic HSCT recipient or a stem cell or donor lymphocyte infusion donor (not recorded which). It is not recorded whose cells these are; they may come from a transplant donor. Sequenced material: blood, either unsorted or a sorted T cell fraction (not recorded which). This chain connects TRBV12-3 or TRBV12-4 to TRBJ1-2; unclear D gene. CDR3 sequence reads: CAIDTTRHGYGYTF. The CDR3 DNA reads TGTGCCATCGACACTACTAGACATGGCTATGGCTACACCTTC.